A selection of T cell receptor beta chains follows, all from one sample in a study of blood T cell repertoires in COVID-19. Sequencing used immunoSEQ multiplex PCR; TCRdb keeps in-frame clones, though not all of them. Of roughly 97,000 clones in the sample, roughly nine tenths were seen once. Sample: peripheral blood. The receptors derive from a man aged 60 to 75 with acute or convalescent COVID-19. Both conserved end residues are part of each CDR3. D genes are given only for firm matches. Clone size appears in some rows only: once, few, many, or a class for an expanded clone.

>NA|TRBJ1-2|NA|TRBV7-2
TGTGCCAGCAGCCCGCCCGGTTATGGCTACACCTTC
CASSPPGYGYTF
>NA|TRBJ2-7|TRBD2|TRBV30
TGTGCCCCCCTGGGACTAGCGGTACCCTACGAGCAGTACTTC
CAPLGLAVPYEQYF
>once|TRBJ2-5|TRBD2|TRBV7-8
TGTGCCAGCAGCCGGGAGGATCGGGGGACCCAGTACTTC
CASSREDRGTQYF
>few|TRBJ1-4|NA|TRBV14
TGTGCCAGCAGCCAGCGGGCAACTAATGAAAAACTGTTTTTT
CASSQRATNEKLFF
>NA|TRBJ1-2|NA|TRBV19
TGTGCCAGTCAAACTTACAGGAGAGCTAACTATGGCTACACCTTC
CASQTYRRANYGYTF
>NA|TRBJ2-7|NA|TRBV6-1
TGTGCCAGCAGTGAGTCAGGCAATTCCTACGAGCAGTACTTC
CASSESGNSYEQYF
>NA|TRBJ1-1|NA|TRBV18
TGTGCCAGCTCACCAACGCAGGGTGCGTACACTGAAGCTTTCTTT
CASSPTQGAYTEAFF
>NA|TRBJ2-4|NA|TRBV6-1
TGTGCCAGCAGTGAACGGGAGATAGCATCTCTGTCTCCCAAAAACATTCAGTACTTC
CASSEREIASLSPKNIQYF
>NA|TRBJ1-5|NA|TRBV5-1
TGCGCCAGCAGGCAGGGGACGGGTGATCAGCCCCAGCATTTT
CASRQGTGDQPQHF
>once|TRBJ1-5|NA|TRBV7-8
TGTGCCAGCAGCTTAGAGGCAGGCAATAGCAATCAGCCCCAGCATTTT
CASSLEAGNSNQPQHF
>few|TRBJ1-5|NA|TRBV28
TGTGCCAGCAGTTTCCCAGGTTCATCAAATCAGCCCCAGCATTTT
CASSFPGSSNQPQHF
>NA|TRBJ1-5|NA|TRBV2
TGTGCCAGCAGTGGGACAACCAACAGCAATCAGCCCCAGCATTTT
CASSGTTNSNQPQHF
>NA|TRBJ1-1|TRBD1|TRBV18
TGTGCCAGCTCTTTGGGACAGGGGAAGACTGAAGCTTTCTTT
CASSLGQGKTEAFF
>NA|TRBJ2-1|NA|TRBV20-1
TGCAGTGCTCCGGGCTACAATGAGCAGTTCTTC
CSAPGYNEQFF
>NA|TRBJ1-2|NA|TRBV6-5
TGTGCCAGCAGTTATGGAGGGCAGAAGGGTGGCTACACCTTC
CASSYGGQKGGYTF
>NA|TRBJ1-1|NA|TRBV6-1
TGTGCCAGCAGTGAAGTTGGACAGCGGGGATCGAACACTGAAGCTTTCTTT
CASSEVGQRGSNTEAFF
>NA|TRBJ1-2|NA|TRBV27
TGTGCCAGCAGTTTGGGGAGGGGGAACTATGGCTACACCTTC
CASSLGRGNYGYTF
>NA|TRBJ1-1|TRBD1|TRBV18
TGTGCCAGCTCATCATTAGAGACAGGGGCAGCTGAAGCTTTCTTT
CASSSLETGAAEAFF
>NA|TRBJ1-3|NA|TRBV6-5
TGTGCCAGCAGTTACTCTCCGTCTGGAAACACCATATATTTT
CASSYSPSGNTIYF
>NA|TRBJ2-1|NA|TRBV5-1
TGCGCCAGCAGCTACGGGACTTACAATGAGCAGTTCTTC
CASSYGTYNEQFF
>once|TRBJ1-1|NA|TRBV18
TGTGCCAGCTCACCACCATCCCCCATGAACACTGAAGCTTTCTTT
CASSPPSPMNTEAFF
>NA|TRBJ1-2|TRBD1|TRBV15
TGTGCCACCAGCAGATCGACAGGGACCTATGGCTACACCTTC
CATSRSTGTYGYTF
>once|TRBJ2-1|NA|TRBV3-1/TRBV3-2
TGTGCCAGCAGCCAATTCCAAACCTACAATGAGCAGTTCTTC
CASSQFQTYNEQFF
>NA|TRBJ1-5|NA|TRBV18
TGTGCCAGCTCACCAGGGGAGAGCAATCAGCCCCAGCATTTT
CASSPGESNQPQHF
>few|TRBJ1-1|TRBD1|TRBV7-2
TGTGCCAGCAGCACGGACAGGGGGCGGACTGAAGCTTTCTTT
CASSTDRGRTEAFF
>NA|TRBJ1-2|TRBD1|TRBV19
TGTGCCAGTACCGACGGTGGGACCGGGAGGGGGCGAGGCTATGGCTACACCTTC
CASTDGGTGRGRGYGYTF
>NA|TRBJ1-4|TRBD1|TRBV11-2
TGTGCCAGCAGCCCACCCCCGACACAGGGGACGGGGGAAAAACTGTTTTTT
CASSPPPTQGTGEKLFF
>NA|TRBJ1-2|TRBD1|TRBV27
TGTGCCAGCAGAACAACAGGGGCGGGAAATGGCTACACCTTC
CASRTTGAGNGYTF
>NA|TRBJ1-1|TRBD1|TRBV7-6
TGTGCCAGCAGCTACGGACAGGGGAACACTGAAGCTTTCTTT
CASSYGQGNTEAFF
>NA|TRBJ1-2|NA|TRBV6-2/TRBV6-3
TGTGCCAGCAGTACCGACAGGCACTATGGCTACACCTTC
CASSTDRHYGYTF
>NA|TRBJ1-2|NA|TRBV5-1
TGCGCCAGCAGCCAGGGTCGGGGGGACTATGGCTACACCTTC
CASSQGRGDYGYTF
>once|TRBJ1-3|TRBD1|TRBV6-5
TGTGCCACGGAGACTGGGACAGCGTCTGGAAACACCATATATTTT
CATETGTASGNTIYF
>NA|TRBJ1-2|TRBD1|TRBV7-2
TGTGCCAGCAGCTTAGTAGGGTGGGACAGGGGGCAATATGGCTACACCTTC
CASSLVGWDRGQYGYTF
>NA|TRBJ2-5|TRBD1|TRBV9
TGTGCCAGCAGCGTAGGAATCGTAGGGGACAGCGAGACCCAGTACTTC
CASSVGIVGDSETQYF
>NA|TRBJ1-2|TRBD1|TRBV24-1
TGTGCCACCAGTGATGGGGGACAGGGGATAGATGGCTACACCTTC
CATSDGGQGIDGYTF
>NA|TRBJ1-2|TRBD1|TRBV10-3
TGTGCCATCAGTGAACTACAGGGGGGTGATCTTCCTGGCTACACCTTC
CAISELQGGDLPGYTF